The 22 T cell receptor beta chains in this list originate from one sample, sequenced in a study of CD8+CD57+ T cells in acquired aplastic anemia. It was genomic DNA that served as the template for profiling TCR beta VDJ and CDR3. TCRdb analysed the reads with MiXCR anew, one entry per CDR3 protein. The sample lists some 240,000 distinct CDR3 sequences, 30% to 35% seen once, with 1.1% in the top ten. The sequencing sample was made of sorted CD4+, CD8+, or CD8+CD57+ T cells (not recorded which) from PBMCs. These receptors originate from a human donor in good health, serving as a control.

About this clonotype itself: One end of the junction does not line up with germline, which may come from a read error. CDR3: CSVESSGAYVLTF. CDR3 nucleotide sequence: TGCAGCGTTGAATCAAGTGGGGCCTACGTCCTGACTTTC. V and J are TRBV29-1 and TRBJ2-6, with D perhaps matching TRBD1 (5 bases). Germline V lookup: CDR1 SQVTM, CDR2 ANQGSEA. The CDR3 consists of 13 residues.

This clonotype was seen at least ten times. The genes are TRBV19 and TRBJ2-4; D is uncertain. CDR3 length: 16 amino acids. Looked up from germline, CDR1 is LNHDA and CDR2 is SQIVND (reference sequence). Trimming took off 3 bases at V and 5 bases at J, with 17 bases between the two ends. The CDR3 region has the DNA TGTGCCAGTAGTATCCCCATAATTGTAGCTCAAAACATTCAGTACTTC. This gives the protein CASSIPIIVAQNIQYF.

The chain has TRBV4-2 and TRBJ1-2; 8 bases match TRBD1. Germline V gives CDR1 LGHNA, CDR2 YNFKEQ. The CDR3 sequence is 14 residues long. Germline trimming cut 3 bases from V and 6 bases from J; bases unmatched to any gene: 6. The CDR3 nucleotides are TGTGCCAGCAGCCAGATGGGACAGGACGATGGCTACACCTTC. It translates to CASSQMGQDDGYTF.

V usage is TRBV18 and J usage is TRBJ2-7; a possible D gene is TRBD2 (6 bases). V lost 1 base and J 0 bases, leaving 13 bases between the germline ends. Germline V gene lookup returns CDR1 KGHSH and CDR2 LQKENI. CDR3 length equals 16 residues. CDR3 nucleotide sequence: TGTGCCAGCTCACCACGATCTAGCGCCGACTCCTACGAGCAGTACTTC. Protein sequence: CASSPRSSADSYEQYF.

A note on this clonotype: This could be a read error, since a much larger clone is one nucleotide away. This chain connects TRBV20-1 to TRBJ2-1; D not resolved. The CDR3 contains 13 residues. In germline, CDR1 is DFQATT, CDR2 SNEGSKA (reference sequence). The CDR3 DNA sequence: TGCAGTGCTAGTTCCAGTTTTGCTAATGAGCGGTTCTTC. Translating it yields CSASSSFANERFF.

The chain combines TRBV7-2 with TRBJ1-1; 8 positions agree with TRBD1. V trimming: 7 bases; J trimming: 5 bases; junction bases outside the gene matches: 6. This CDR3 contains 13 residues. Germline V gives CDR1 SGHTA, CDR2 FQGNSA. CDR3 DNA sequence: TGTGCCAGCACAAAGACAGGGGTGACTGAAGCTTTCTTT. As protein: CASTKTGVTEAFF.

The chain employs TRBV28 and TRBJ2-5, with TRBD1 matching over 8 bases. The CDR3 sequence is 14 residues long. Trimming removed 3 bases from V and 4 bases from J; junction bases left unmatched: 4. Germline V lookup: CDR1 MDHEN, CDR2 SYDVKM. CDR3 DNA: TGTGCCAGCAGTTTCGCCAGGGGGCGAGAGACCCAGTACTTC. Residues: CASSFARGRETQYF.

This clonotype has only a few counts. The rearrangement links TRBV13 to TRBJ2-3; D not resolved. V was clipped by 5 bases and J by 3 bases, with 18 bases between them. The CDR3 has 16 amino acids. Germline loops: CDR1 PRHDT, CDR2 FYEKMQ (reference sequence). The CDR3 reads CASSAPDGIRTDTQYF. The CDR3 bases are TGTGCCAGCAGCGCTCCCGACGGAATACGTACAGATACGCAGTATTTT.

The chain carries TRBV24-1 and TRBJ2-2; D gene unclear. The CDR3 runs to 14 residues. V gave up 4 bases and J gave up 7 bases, with 12 bases separating them. Germline lookup yields CDR1 KGHDR and CDR2 SFDVKD. The CDR3 DNA reads TGTGCCACCAGTGAAAGTCGGGCCAACGGGGAGCTGTTTTTT. This translates into CATSESRANGELFF.

This clonotype was recorded many times. The chain is built from TRBV19 and TRBJ1-2; 8 positions match TRBD1. The CDR3 consists of 16 residues. Germline CDR1 LNHDA, CDR2 SQIVND (reference sequence). Trimming took 7 bases from V and 6 from J; bases not matched to a gene: 16. The CDR3 reads CASTRINDRGVNGYTF. Written as DNA, the CDR3 is TGTGCCAGTACGCGCATAAACGACAGGGGAGTGAATGGCTACACCTTC.

In its sample, this clonotype was seen many times. The genes are TRBV19 and TRBJ1-1, with D possibly matching TRBD1 (5 bases). The length of the CDR3 is 13 residues. Per the germline V gene, CDR1 is LNHDA and CDR2 is SQIVND (reference sequence). V lost 7 bases, J lost 8 bases, and 17 bases lay in between. As DNA, the CDR3 is TGTGCCAGTAACATCTGGGGAAGGGGAGAAGCTTTCTTT. Encoded protein: CASNIWGRGEAFF.

This clonotype was seen repeatedly, ten times or more. The J gene is TRBJ1-1, the V gene TRBV19, with a possible D match to TRBD1 (5 bases). This CDR3 is built from 15 residues. Trimming took off 3 bases at V and 5 bases at J, with 16 bases between the two ends. Germline CDR1 is LNHDA and CDR2 is SQIVND (reference sequence). The CDR3 nucleotides are TGTGCCAGTAGTATCGTCCGTCAGGGTAAAACTGAAGCTTTCTTT. Translating gives CASSIVRQGKTEAFF. The complete variable domain, with remaining parts taken from reference TRBV19 and TRBJ1-1, reads DGGITQSPKYLFRKEGQNVTLSCEQNLNHDAMYWYRQDPGQGLRLIYYSQIVNDFQKGDIAEGYSVSREKKESFPLTVTSAQKNPTAFYLCASSIVRQGKTEAFFGQGTRLTVV.

The chain links TRBV7-9 to TRBJ1-1; 8 bases are shared with TRBD1. This CDR3 comprises 15 residues. Germline lookup yields CDR1 SEHNR and CDR2 FQNEAQ (reference sequence). Losses at the gene ends were 4 bases for V and 5 bases for J; bases not matched to a gene: 9. CDR3 in amino acids: CASSSTGVGDTEAFF. The CDR3 DNA follows: TGTGCCAGCAGCTCGACAGGGGTTGGCGATACTGAAGCTTTCTTT.

This clonotype was detected many times. This rearrangement joins TRBV12-3 or TRBV12-4 to TRBJ1-6; 10 nucleotides align to TRBD1. This CDR3 comprises 15 residues. With V trimmed by 7 bases and J by 4 bases, 4 bases remained unmatched. The CDR3 coding sequence is TGTGCCAGCACCAGGACAGGGGGGTATAATTCACCCCTCCACTTT. This translates into CASTRTGGYNSPLHF.

This clonotype was detected only a few times. The V call is TRBV5-4, the J call TRBJ2-7; D is perhaps TRBD1 (6 bases). This CDR3 region has 17 residues. Trimming stripped 0 bases from V and 0 bases from J, with 16 bases between. CDR1 is SGHNT, CDR2 YYREEE, per germline (reference sequence). In DNA, the CDR3 is TGTGCCAGCAGCTTGGACCCTTTCCCAGGGGCCTCCTACGAGCAGTACTTC. Translated: CASSLDPFPGASYEQYF.

This clonotype was counted ten times or more. This sequence joins TRBV7-9 and TRBJ1-1, with no clear D. Germline loops: CDR1 SEHNR, CDR2 FQNEAQ (reference sequence). V was cut by 4 bases and J by 3 bases, with 3 bases left in between. The CDR3 totals 11 residues. The DNA of the CDR3 is TGTGCCAGCAGCTATTACACTGAAGCTTTCTTT. It encodes CASSYYTEAFF.

This clonotype has just a few counts. This chain uses TRBV18 with TRBJ1-2; TRBD1 is a possible D gene (5 bases). This CDR3 has 13 amino acids. The V end was cut by 8 bases, the J end by 4 bases, with 14 bases between. Germline CDR1 KGHSH, CDR2 LQKENI. In nucleotides, the CDR3 is TGTGCCAGCGGACAAGGGTCTACCTATGGCTACACCTTC. This encodes CASGQGSTYGYTF.

In this sample, this clonotype turned up many times. The CDR3 protein is CASSEAGVDTGELFF. The CDR3 DNA sequence: TGCGCCAGCAGTGAGGCGGGGGTGGACACCGGGGAGCTGTTTTTT. The chain combines TRBV10-1 with TRBJ2-2, with TRBD2 matching 7 bases. There are 15 residues in the CDR3. Losses at the gene ends were 2 bases for V and 3 bases for J; bases not matched to a gene: 3. The germline CDR1 and CDR2 sequences are WNHNN and SYGVQD (reference sequence).

The table lists this clonotype with many counts. The V gene is TRBV10-3, the J gene TRBJ2-7; D gene uncertain. CDR1 and CDR2 (germline): ENHRY, SYGVKD. The V and J ends lost 4 bases and 1 base respectively, with 11 bases between them. There are 14 residues in the CDR3. The CDR3 DNA reads TGTGCCATCAGTGGGGCTCCACCTTCCTACGAGCAGTACTTC. Residues: CAISGAPPSYEQYF.

The J gene is TRBJ2-7, the V gene TRBV13; TRBD2 aligns across 8 bases. V lost 5 bases, J lost 3 bases, and 24 bases stayed unmatched. Germline CDR1 reads PRHDT; CDR2 reads FYEKMQ (reference sequence). This CDR3 is built from 20 residues. CDR3 region: CASSRGLAGPDEWDNYEQYF. The CDR3 bases are TGTGCCAGCAGCCGAGGACTAGCCGGACCCGACGAGTGGGATAACTACGAGCAGTACTTC.

This clonotype was observed many times. The chain is built from TRBV7-8 and TRBJ2-6, with D unresolved. CDR1 is SGHVS and CDR2 is FQNEAQ in the germline V gene. The CDR3 contains 18 residues. The V and J ends lost 1 base and 0 bases respectively, with 13 bases between them. The CDR3 loop reads CASSLVGVDLSGANVLTF. CDR3 nucleotide sequence: TGTGCCAGCAGCTTAGTTGGGGTCGACCTCTCTGGGGCCAACGTCCTGACTTTC.

At least ten counts were recorded for this clonotype. The gene calls are TRBV19 and TRBJ2-1; a possible D gene is TRBD2 (6 bases). Germline assignment: CDR1 LNHDA and CDR2 SQIVND (reference sequence). This CDR3 has 15 residues. Trimming stripped 4 bases from V and 0 bases from J, with 10 bases between. The chain's CDR3 is CASSRAGSSYNEQFF. The CDR3 DNA reads as TGTGCCAGTAGTAGGGCGGGGAGCTCCTACAATGAGCAGTTCTTC.